This T cell receptor (beta chain) was captured by sequencing in a study of shared clonotypes between healthy human individuals. Clones were read by immunoSEQ multiplex PCR, and TCRdb kept only the in-frame ones, dropping some. This table holds 2 million to 2.5 million clones, 90% to 95% found once. Germline assignment: CDR1 SGDLS and CDR2 YYNGEE. CDR3 length equals 15 residues. Trimming cost V 0 bases and J 1 base, with 10 bases left between them. Turning to this clone: What it binds is unknown.

Overall study findings and caveats: Clonotypes not shared had lower generation probabilities than those common to all four donors. Clonotype sharing among donors likely depends on sequencing depth.

Nashville, Tennessee was home to all donors, who were Caucasian adults. This TCR derives from a young man in good health. Some clones in this sample may be carry-over from other donors' samples. The V gene is TRBV9, the J gene TRBJ1-1, with D unresolved. Sequenced input: naive CD4+ T cells from PBMCs. Regarding subset: CD45RA+ positively selected. The CDR3 DNA reads TGTGCCAGCAGCGTAGGGGGTCTTTCGAACACTGAAGCTTTCTTT. Translating gives CASSVGGLSNTEAFF.